Detailed here is one T cell receptor beta chain. What it binds is unknown. The data stem from a study of CD8 T cells in Susac syndrome. Trimming stripped 5 bases from V and 4 bases from J, with 8 bases between. Germline CDR1 GTSNPN, CDR2 SVGIG (reference sequence). The CDR3 contains 12 residues. Study-level findings and limits: As the study acknowledged, the number of individuals in its TCR sequencing and HLA analysis was relatively small.

Relapsing-remitting disease, either stable or active, was present in the treatment-naive patients who were the multiple sclerosis controls. TEMRA cells were FACS-enriched, while CD8+ and CD4+ T cells were negatively isolated. Random hexamers were used to reverse transcribe the RNA input (roughly 0.5 to 1 ug). Across 54 Vbeta and 13 Jbeta, immunoSEQ multiplex PCR amplified TCR beta CDR3. Using its own MiXCR run on the immunoSEQ multiplex PCR reads, TCRdb lists one record per CDR3 protein. Among tens of thousands of distinct CDR3 sequences listed, approximately 94% were seen once. The chain couples TRBV30 to TRBJ2-2; D gene ambiguous. Sequenced: CD8+ T cells from PBMCs. This TCR derives from a human donor with multiple sclerosis. CDR3 loop: CAWGSTTGELFF. The CDR3 DNA is TGTGCCTGGGGTAGTACCACCGGGGAGCTGTTTTTT.